The clone carrying this T cell receptor (beta chain) was recorded at least ten times. Its target is not known. The gene symbols are mouse symbols. With the read ending 4 residues before the CDR3 end, the germline J gene is used to fill in that end. Extracted from the samples, RNA was reverse transcribed into cDNA to serve as the sequencing template. Generated by immunoSEQ multiplex PCR, the TCRdb table keeps only in-frame clones and is missing some. Recorded here are about 1,500 clones, none singletons. Germline CDR1 and CDR2: GKSSPN and SITVG. The CDR3 has 12 residues. The data belong to a study of CD8+ T cells in alopecia areata. Study conclusions and caveats: Patients showed less clear TCR sequence sharing than mice, possibly partly because of HLA diversity. Researchers report lesional scalp, most notably alopecia totalis/universalis, outstripped normal scalp in clonality.

The sequence derives from a C3H/HeJ mouse with alopecia areata. The strain's MHC haplotype is H2-k. The sequencing input was lesional skin. The rearrangement uses TRBV31 and TRBJ2-7, with D maybe TRBD2 (6 bases). CDR3 DNA (partial): TGTGCCTGGAGTCGGGGGGATTAT. The encoded protein is CAWSRGDY. The CDR3 reads in full as CAWSRGDYEQYF.